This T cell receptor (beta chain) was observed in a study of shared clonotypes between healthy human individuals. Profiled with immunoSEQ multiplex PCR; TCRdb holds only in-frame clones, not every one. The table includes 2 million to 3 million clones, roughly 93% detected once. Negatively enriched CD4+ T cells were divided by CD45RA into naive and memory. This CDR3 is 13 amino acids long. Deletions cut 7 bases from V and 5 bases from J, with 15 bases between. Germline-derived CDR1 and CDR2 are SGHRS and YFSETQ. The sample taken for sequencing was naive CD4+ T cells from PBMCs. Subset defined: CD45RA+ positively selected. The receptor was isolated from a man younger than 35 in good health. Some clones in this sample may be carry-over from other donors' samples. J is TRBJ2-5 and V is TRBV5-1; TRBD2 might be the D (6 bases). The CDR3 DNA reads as TGCGCCAGCCTCCGGGGGTTTGGGGAGACCCAGTACTTC. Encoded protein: CASLRGFGETQYF.